Listed below are T cell receptor beta chains from one sample, sequenced in a study of cytomegalovirus exposure and HLA in healthy donors. The repertoire was sequenced with immunoSEQ multiplex PCR; TCRdb's copy has only in-frame clones and lacks some. The table has about 86,000 clones, around 75% seen once; the top ten hold approximately 14%. The sample comprised PBMCs. Receptors originate from a middle-aged woman in good health and CMV-seropositive. Both conserved end residues are part of each CDR3. Fields, in order: V gene, clone size, J gene, D gene, CDR3 protein, CDR3 DNA. A D gene is named only where the DNA matches it firmly. Size is stated for part of the rows, as once, few or many counts, or as a class when the clone is expanded.

V gene: TRBV5-1; clone size: -; J gene: TRBJ1-4; D gene: TRBD1; CDR3 protein: CASTFRGQGNEKLFF; CDR3 DNA: TGCGCCAGCACCTTTCGGGGACAGGGTAATGAAAAACTGTTTTTT
V gene: TRBV29-1; clone size: -; J gene: TRBJ2-5; D gene: -; CDR3 protein: CSVPGPGGETQYF; CDR3 DNA: TGCAGCGTTCCGGGCCCTGGGGGGGAGACCCAGTACTTC
V gene: TRBV27; clone size: -; J gene: TRBJ1-1; D gene: -; CDR3 protein: CASSLSIRVGGTEAFF; CDR3 DNA: TGTGCCAGCAGTTTATCTATCAGGGTGGGTGGCACTGAAGCTTTCTTT
V gene: TRBV30; clone size: once; J gene: TRBJ1-1; D gene: -; CDR3 protein: CAWSAQGRRTEAFF; CDR3 DNA: TGTGCCTGGAGTGCTCAGGGGAGAAGGACTGAAGCTTTCTTT
V gene: TRBV29-1; clone size: -; J gene: TRBJ1-4; D gene: TRBD1; CDR3 protein: CSVEGGTGNGEKLFF; CDR3 DNA: TGCAGCGTTGAAGGGGGGACAGGGAACGGTGAAAAACTGTTTTTT
V gene: TRBV7-3; clone size: -; J gene: TRBJ2-7; D gene: TRBD1; CDR3 protein: CASSYGQGAPYEQYF; CDR3 DNA: TGTGCCAGCAGCTACGGACAGGGGGCCCCCTACGAGCAGTACTTC
V gene: TRBV27; clone size: once; J gene: TRBJ1-2; D gene: TRBD1; CDR3 protein: CASSFTGGVGYTF; CDR3 DNA: TGTGCCAGCAGTTTTACAGGGGGCGTTGGCTACACCTTC
V gene: TRBV27; clone size: -; J gene: TRBJ1-1; D gene: -; CDR3 protein: CASSLTGGNTEAFF; CDR3 DNA: TGTGCCAGCAGTTTAACAGGCGGTAACACTGAAGCTTTCTTT
V gene: TRBV28; clone size: -; J gene: TRBJ2-3; D gene: -; CDR3 protein: CASSPGGESTDTQYF; CDR3 DNA: TGTGCCAGCAGCCCCGGAGGAGAAAGCACAGATACGCAGTATTTT
V gene: TRBV19; clone size: -; J gene: TRBJ2-1; D gene: TRBD1; CDR3 protein: CASSMGQKINEQFF; CDR3 DNA: TGTGCCAGTAGTATGGGACAGAAGATCAATGAGCAGTTCTTC
V gene: TRBV6-4; clone size: -; J gene: TRBJ1-1; D gene: -; CDR3 protein: CASRDTDRNTEAFF; CDR3 DNA: TGTGCCAGCAGGGACACCGACAGGAACACTGAAGCTTTCTTT
V gene: TRBV5-5; clone size: -; J gene: TRBJ2-7; D gene: TRBD2; CDR3 protein: CASSLLTSGGTYEQYF; CDR3 DNA: TGTGCCAGCAGCTTACTCACTAGCGGGGGGACCTACGAGCAGTACTTC
V gene: TRBV27; clone size: -; J gene: TRBJ2-1; D gene: TRBD1; CDR3 protein: CASSRDRVDNEQFF; CDR3 DNA: TGTGCCAGCAGCCGGGACAGGGTTGACAATGAGCAGTTCTTC
V gene: TRBV7-9; clone size: -; J gene: TRBJ1-2; D gene: -; CDR3 protein: CASSLGGGPYGYTF; CDR3 DNA: TGTGCCAGCAGCTTAGGGGGGGGCCCTTATGGCTACACCTTC
V gene: TRBV4-3; clone size: -; J gene: TRBJ2-3; D gene: -; CDR3 protein: CASSQGDTDTQYF; CDR3 DNA: TGCGCCAGCAGCCAAGGCGACACAGATACGCAGTATTTT
V gene: TRBV6-5; clone size: -; J gene: TRBJ1-2; D gene: -; CDR3 protein: CASSYEGLYGYTF; CDR3 DNA: TGTGCCAGCAGTTATGAGGGTTTATATGGCTACACCTTC
V gene: TRBV25-1; clone size: -; J gene: TRBJ2-7; D gene: -; CDR3 protein: CASGGGGTGNYEQYF; CDR3 DNA: TGTGCCAGCGGAGGGGGAGGGACAGGCAACTACGAGCAGTACTTC
V gene: TRBV5-4; clone size: -; J gene: TRBJ1-1; D gene: TRBD1; CDR3 protein: CASSRFTGGSGNTEAFF; CDR3 DNA: TGTGCCAGCAGCCGATTTACAGGGGGCTCGGGGAACACTGAAGCTTTCTTT
V gene: TRBV7-2; clone size: -; J gene: TRBJ1-5; D gene: TRBD1; CDR3 protein: CATRTGDQPQHF; CDR3 DNA: TGTGCCACCAGGACAGGGGATCAGCCCCAGCATTTT
V gene: TRBV29-1; clone size: -; J gene: TRBJ1-1; D gene: TRBD1; CDR3 protein: CSGSGQGGWTEAFF; CDR3 DNA: TGCAGCGGATCTGGACAGGGAGGATGGACTGAAGCTTTCTTT